This passage covers 19 T cell receptor beta chains from one sample sequenced in a study of T cell clonality in common variable immunodeficiency. Sequencing used immunoSEQ multiplex PCR; TCRdb keeps in-frame clones, though not all of them. Recorded here are roughly 23,000 clones, with no singletons, and the ten leading clones hold approximately 10%. Findings and caveats of the study: Fewer deletions and N-nucleotide insertions were reportedly seen in common variable immunodeficiency TCR beta sequences.

For these TCRs, the target antigens are not known. Input material: peripheral blood mononuclear cells. These receptors were obtained from a human donor with common variable immunodeficiency.

Remarks on this clone: The CDR3 is cut off 3 residues early in the read; its end comes from the germline J gene. The rearrangement links TRBV11-2 to TRBJ2-3; D uncertain. The CDR3 extends over 12 amino acids. The V end was cut by 5 bases, the J end by 5 bases, with 8 bases between. Germline assignment: CDR1 SGHAT and CDR2 FQNNGV. The CDR3 loop is CASSPGLDTQYF. CDR3 bases read: TGTGCCAGCAGCCCTGGCCTAGATACG.

This clone was detected ten times or more. The CDR3 is cut off 3 residues early in the read; its end comes from the germline J gene. The V and J genes are TRBV30 and TRBJ2-1; D is possibly TRBD1 (6 bases). Per germline, CDR1 GTSNPN and CDR2 SVGIG (reference sequence). Trimming stripped 8 bases from V and 4 bases from J, with 6 bases between. The CDR3 spans 10 residues. CDR3 region: CATGYNEQFF. The DNA read from the CDR3 is TGTGCCACAGGGTACAATGAG.

This clone was detected a few times. The CDR3 here is CASSPPGVGQPQHF. The DNA read from the CDR3 is TGCGCCAGCAGCCCGCCAGGGGTCGGTCAGCCC. This chain uses TRBV5-1 with TRBJ1-5, with a tentative D call TRBD1 (6 bases). The observed sequence ends 3 residues before the CDR3 terminus, with the missing tail filled in from the germline J gene. The CDR3 is made up of 14 amino acids. The V end lost 4 bases, the J end lost 6 bases, and 14 bases lay between the germline ends. Germline V CDR1 and CDR2: SGHRS, YFSETQ.

This clone was seen many times. The DNA ends 3 residues before the CDR3 does, and the rest of the CDR3 is filled in from the germline J gene. The chain combines TRBV5-1 with TRBJ1-6; D is unclear. CDR3 length: 13 residues. Deletions cut 3 bases from V and 7 bases from J, with 8 bases between. Germline V lookup: CDR1 SGHRS, CDR2 YFSETQ. This CDR3 reads CASSSTWNSPLHF. The CDR3 DNA, read in part, is TGCGCCAGCAGCTCGACTTGGAATTCACCC. Combining the CDR3 with reference TRBV5-1 and TRBJ1-6 gives the whole variable domain KAGVTQTPRYLIKTRGQQVTLSCSPISGHRSVSWYQQTPGQGLQFLFEYFSETQRNKGNFPGRFSGRQFSNSRSEMNVSTLELGDSALYLCASSSTWNSPLHFGNGTRLTVT.

This clone appeared many times. The read is 3 residues too short to cover the CDR3 end, so that end is filled in from the germline J gene. V is TRBV6-2 or TRBV6-3 and J is TRBJ2-5; TRBD2 aligns across 12 bases. The germline CDR1 and CDR2 sequences are MNHEY and SVGEGT. J was trimmed by 4 bases and V by 2 bases; bases with no gene match: 5. The CDR3 is made up of 16 amino acids. This CDR3 reads CASSYGKTSGGETQYF. The DNA read from the CDR3 is TGTGCCAGCAGTTACGGAAAGACTAGCGGGGGAGAGACC.

This clone was seen more than once but under ten times. The read ends 3 residues before the CDR3 terminus; that terminus is restored from the germline J gene. J is TRBJ1-2 and V is TRBV2; D is possibly TRBD1 (6 bases). CDR3 length: 13 amino acids. Germline assignment: CDR1 SNHLY and CDR2 FYNNEI. The CDR3 sequence: CASSDRGSGGYTF. The DNA read from the CDR3 is TGTGCCAGCAGTGACAGGGGATCTGGCGGC.

Of note for this clone: Sequencing ends 3 residues short of the CDR3 end; the germline J gene provides the rest. Other DNA sequences within the sample encode an identical CDR3. The chain links TRBV23-1 to TRBJ2-7; 8 nucleotides line up with TRBD1. TRBV23-1 is an ORF for which the function is uncertain. Trimming took 6 bases from V and 3 from J; bases not matched to a gene: 4. The CDR3 loop spans 13 amino acids. Partial CDR3 DNA: TGCGCCAGCAGAACAGGGGGGCGCTACGAG. Amino acids: CASRTGGRYE. In full, the CDR3 is CASRTGGRYEQYF.

This clone has just a few counts. The CDR3 extends 3 residues past the end of the read, so its final part is completed from the germline J gene. This chain joins TRBV7-3 and TRBJ2-1; D is possibly TRBD2 (7 bases). V was shortened by 5 bases and J by 8 bases, with 22 bases between the two germline ends. Germline V gene lookup returns CDR1 SGHTA and CDR2 FQGTGA. There are 16 residues in the CDR3. CDR3 in amino acids: CASSGGIGGGGDEQFF. The CDR3 bases that were read are TGTGCCAGCAGCGGGGGGATCGGCGGGGGCGGGGATGAG.

This clone was picked up a small number of times. The CDR3 goes on 3 residues after the read ends, and that part is filled in from the germline J gene. The rearrangement joins TRBV2 to TRBJ1-2; 8 nucleotides align to TRBD1. Germline-derived CDR1 and CDR2 are SNHLY and FYNNEI. The CDR3 covers 15 residues. Trimming at V came to 6 bases and at J to 7 bases, leaving 13 bases not matched to a gene. The sequenced CDR3 bases are TGTGCCAGCAGAGATGCCGGACAGGGTGAGGGTGGC. It encodes CASRDAGQGEGG. The whole CDR3 is CASRDAGQGEGGYTF.

There are many counts of this clone. The CDR3 end falls 3 residues outside the read, so it is completed with the germline J gene. The chain has TRBV18 and TRBJ2-5, with TRBD2 matching 7 bases. V was clipped by 6 bases and J by 2 bases; unmatched bases: 9. Looked up from germline, CDR1 is KGHSH and CDR2 is LQKENI. This CDR3 is 15 amino acids long. The CDR3 here is CASSRGPSGQETQYF. The part of the CDR3 DNA that was read is TGTGCCAGCTCCCGGGGCCCTAGCGGACAAGAGACC.

This clone was seen more than once but under ten times. The CDR3 goes on 3 residues after the read ends, and that part is filled in from the germline J gene. This chain joins TRBV2 and TRBJ2-1, with 8 bases lining up with TRBD2. The ends lost 9 bases at V and 1 base at J; junction bases unmatched: 5. The CDR3 length is 14 residues. CDR1 and CDR2 from the germline V gene are SNHLY and FYNNEI. The CDR3 sequence: CARSIAGSYNEQFF. The covered CDR3 bases are TGTGCCAGAAGTATAGCGGGGTCCTACAATGAG.

This clone turned up a few times. The read halts 3 residues ahead of the CDR3 end, with the missing end drawn from the germline J gene. J is TRBJ2-3 and V is TRBV6-2 or TRBV6-3; 7 bases agree with TRBD2. The CDR3 contains 14 residues. The trim removed 5 bases at V and 2 bases at J, leaving 4 bases unmatched. Looked up from germline, CDR1 is MNHEY and CDR2 is SVGEGT. The CDR3 bases that were read are TGTGCCAGCAGTCCTAGCGGCAACACAGATACG. Residues: CASSPSGNTDT. The full-length CDR3 reads as CASSPSGNTDTQYF.

Within the sample, this clone is medium-sized. The missing CDR3 end, 3 residues past where the read stops, is filled in from the germline J gene. This rearrangement joins TRBV7-3 to TRBJ2-7, with 7 bases that match TRBD1. CDR3 length equals 14 residues. Germline CDR1 reads SGHTA; CDR2 reads FQGTGA. After removal of 4 bases from V and 5 bases from J, the junction contained 8 bases not matched to a gene. The CDR3: CASSSDRVGDEQYF. The covered CDR3 bases are TGTGCCAGCAGCTCTGACAGGGTGGGGGACGAG.

This clone turned up a few times. The read ends 3 residues early relative to the CDR3; the germline J gene fills the gap. The chain joins TRBV5-1 to TRBJ2-7, with 8 bases aligning to TRBD2. Germline V CDR1 and CDR2: SGHRS, YFSETQ. Germline trimming cut 1 base from V and 0 bases from J; bases unmatched to any gene: 0. The CDR3 has 14 residues. CDR3 region: CASSLSGSSYEQYF. CDR3 DNA (partial): TGCGCCAGCAGCTTGAGCGGGAGCTCCTACGAG.

This clone is labeled medium-sized. The sequence runs out 3 residues before the end of the CDR3; the remainder is reconstructed from the germline J gene. This chain connects TRBV18 to TRBJ2-3, with 12 bases identical to TRBD2. After removal of 8 bases from V and 0 bases from J, the junction contained 9 bases not matched to a gene. The CDR3 has 17 residues. Germline V lookup: CDR1 KGHSH, CDR2 LQKENI. CDR3 DNA, as far as it was read: TGTGCCAGCGCACGGCTAGCGGGGGGGCCAAGCACAGATACG. Protein product: CASARLAGGPSTDT. The CDR3 in full is CASARLAGGPSTDTQYF.

This clone was observed a handful of times. The read finishes 3 residues shy of the CDR3 end, and the germline J gene is used to complete it. The chain employs TRBV29-1 and TRBJ2-3; TRBD2 matches at 7 bases. Germline loops: CDR1 SQVTM, CDR2 ANQGSEA. The junction had 8 bases not matched to a gene; V was cut back by 4 bases and J by 4 bases. The CDR3 has 14 amino acids. CDR3 loop: CSVGKRLASDTQYF. The covered CDR3 bases are TGCAGCGTTGGTAAGAGACTAGCCTCAGATACG.

This clone has only a few counts. The sequenced fragment ends 3 residues before the CDR3 boundary, so the rest is inferred from the germline J gene. This sample includes further DNA sequences coding for the same CDR3. The genes are TRBV30 and TRBJ1-6, with 8 bases identical to TRBD1. The CDR3 totals 15 residues. The V gene end was trimmed by 0 bases and the J gene end by 9 bases; junction bases not matched to a gene: 7. Germline CDR1 and CDR2: GTSNPN and SVGIG (reference sequence). CDR3 region: CAWSVKAGGTSPLHF. The covered CDR3 bases are TGTGCCTGGAGTGTTAAAGCAGGGGGCACTTCACCC.

A few counts support this clone. The read ends 3 residues early relative to the CDR3; the germline J gene fills the gap. V and J are TRBV6-4 and TRBJ2-2; 9 nucleotides align to TRBD2. Unmatched junction bases numbered 5, after V lost 6 bases and J lost 3 bases. This CDR3 has 15 amino acids. Germline V gene data show CDR1 as MRHNA and CDR2 as SNTAGT. The CDR3 here is CASSLAGEDTGELFF. Incomplete CDR3 DNA: TGTGCCAGCAGCTTAGCGGGGGAGGACACCGGGGAG.

Comments on this clone: The sequenced fragment ends 3 residues before the CDR3 boundary, so the rest is inferred from the germline J gene. The chain has TRBV7-6 and TRBJ2-5, with 9 bases aligning to TRBD2. The germline V gene has CDR1 SGHVS and CDR2 FNYEAQ. The V gene end was trimmed by 1 base and the J gene end by 4 bases; junction bases not matched to a gene: 7. This CDR3 comprises 16 residues. The sequenced CDR3 bases are TGTGCCAGCAGCTTAGTGGTGGCGGGGGGGGGAGAGACC. Translating gives CASSLVVAGGGET. The full-length CDR3 reads as CASSLVVAGGGETQYF. Using reference TRBV7-6 and TRBJ2-5 for the parts outside the CDR3, the full variable domain is GAGVSQSPRYKVTKRGQDVALRCDPISGHVSLYWYRQALGQGPEFLTYFNYEAQQDKSGLPNDRFSAERPEGSISTLTIQRTEQRDSAMYRCASSLVVAGGGETQYFGPGTRLLVL.